Listed below are T cell receptor beta chains from one sample, sequenced in a study of blood T cell repertoires in COVID-19. Clones were sequenced by immunoSEQ multiplex PCR, and TCRdb holds only the in-frame ones, with some missing. Here the sample spans 230,000 or so clones, over 70% being singletons. Sequenced material: peripheral blood. All receptors come from a man in his forties with active or convalescent COVID-19. Each CDR3 is given without its conserved first and last residue. Fields, in order: CDR3 protein, V gene, J gene.

cdr3_aa: ASSYSGQGDYGYT; v_call: TRBV6-5; j_call: TRBJ1-2
cdr3_aa: ASSPQGVGYT; v_call: TRBV9; j_call: TRBJ1-2
cdr3_aa: ASRPGVGTQY; v_call: TRBV5-6; j_call: TRBJ2-5
cdr3_aa: ASSPGQGARSGYT; v_call: TRBV7-2; j_call: TRBJ1-2
cdr3_aa: ASSPGEVSEKLF; v_call: TRBV5-1; j_call: TRBJ1-4
cdr3_aa: ASMRGTGPYGYT; v_call: TRBV10-2; j_call: TRBJ1-2
cdr3_aa: ASSSRDWVAGSTDTQY; v_call: TRBV11-2; j_call: TRBJ2-3
cdr3_aa: ASSRGHGTEAF; v_call: TRBV19; j_call: TRBJ1-1
cdr3_aa: ASSLDYRTIGYT; v_call: TRBV7-2; j_call: TRBJ1-2
cdr3_aa: ASSSGTSGTYEQY; v_call: TRBV5-6; j_call: TRBJ2-7
cdr3_aa: ASSSEEADTQY; v_call: TRBV6-4; j_call: TRBJ2-3
cdr3_aa: ASSQVQGNTEAF; v_call: TRBV3-1/TRBV3-2; j_call: TRBJ1-1
cdr3_aa: ASSIHGGNGYT; v_call: TRBV19; j_call: TRBJ1-2
cdr3_aa: ASSSRGGRGYEQY; v_call: TRBV11-2; j_call: TRBJ2-7
cdr3_aa: ASSQARGGDTQY; v_call: TRBV4-3; j_call: TRBJ2-3
cdr3_aa: AISESGGRSSYNEQF; v_call: TRBV10-3; j_call: TRBJ2-1
cdr3_aa: ASSLKTSGETQY; v_call: TRBV5-4; j_call: TRBJ2-5
cdr3_aa: ASSFEDRVSSYEQY; v_call: TRBV11-1; j_call: TRBJ2-7
cdr3_aa: ASSLPGGEYNSPLH; v_call: TRBV7-2; j_call: TRBJ1-6
cdr3_aa: ASKQGSTYEQY; v_call: TRBV5-1; j_call: TRBJ2-7
cdr3_aa: ASNAAEGSSYT; v_call: TRBV2; j_call: TRBJ1-2
cdr3_aa: ASSLGGCREYEQY; v_call: TRBV7-7; j_call: TRBJ2-7
cdr3_aa: ASSDSTYYGYT; v_call: TRBV11-3; j_call: TRBJ1-2
cdr3_aa: ASSLDGVYGYT; v_call: TRBV14; j_call: TRBJ1-2
cdr3_aa: ASSVDQGGPYEQY; v_call: TRBV2; j_call: TRBJ2-7
cdr3_aa: ASSETGANNQPQH; v_call: TRBV2; j_call: TRBJ1-5
cdr3_aa: ASSLAQGAEAF; v_call: TRBV7-2; j_call: TRBJ1-1
cdr3_aa: ASSLTGANTEAF; v_call: TRBV5-6; j_call: TRBJ1-1
cdr3_aa: SASERGLRGYT; v_call: TRBV20-1; j_call: TRBJ1-2
cdr3_aa: AISYRTGTNYGYT; v_call: TRBV10-3; j_call: TRBJ1-2
cdr3_aa: ASSLGSGRGNEQF; v_call: TRBV7-6; j_call: TRBJ2-1
cdr3_aa: ASSSGSGGVQETQY; v_call: TRBV11-2; j_call: TRBJ2-5
cdr3_aa: ASSLTQQGRNEQF; v_call: TRBV27; j_call: TRBJ2-1
cdr3_aa: ASSDSGTGGEEKLF; v_call: TRBV6-2/TRBV6-3; j_call: TRBJ1-4
cdr3_aa: ASSLGSGLNTEAF; v_call: TRBV11-2; j_call: TRBJ1-1
cdr3_aa: ASSIVGDRDGYGYT; v_call: TRBV19; j_call: TRBJ1-2
cdr3_aa: ASSELGAENTEAF; v_call: TRBV25-1; j_call: TRBJ1-1
cdr3_aa: AISEERGGRGYT; v_call: TRBV10-3; j_call: TRBJ1-2
cdr3_aa: ASSTDRGTEAF; v_call: TRBV19; j_call: TRBJ1-1
cdr3_aa: ASSEANSYEQY; v_call: TRBV4-1; j_call: TRBJ2-7
cdr3_aa: ASSLGQGSEQY; v_call: TRBV11-2; j_call: TRBJ2-7
cdr3_aa: ASTPTGFGELF; v_call: TRBV12-3/TRBV12-4; j_call: TRBJ2-2
cdr3_aa: ASSLSSYGAGETQY; v_call: TRBV5-1; j_call: TRBJ2-5
cdr3_aa: ASSEGAGSNEQF; v_call: TRBV2; j_call: TRBJ2-1
cdr3_aa: ASSLDLGAASYEQY; v_call: TRBV11-3; j_call: TRBJ2-7
cdr3_aa: ATRASGLNEQF; v_call: TRBV24-1; j_call: TRBJ2-1
cdr3_aa: ASIKRTGREAF; v_call: TRBV12-3/TRBV12-4; j_call: TRBJ1-1
cdr3_aa: ASSLDLVWETQY; v_call: TRBV7-2; j_call: TRBJ2-5
cdr3_aa: ASSTYFETGELF; v_call: TRBV6-5; j_call: TRBJ2-2
cdr3_aa: ASSLAASGGLATQY; v_call: TRBV7-6; j_call: TRBJ2-3
cdr3_aa: ASRPELTGGYT; v_call: TRBV19; j_call: TRBJ1-2
cdr3_aa: ASRPGTASNQPQH; v_call: TRBV6-6; j_call: TRBJ1-5
cdr3_aa: ASSYPGMNTEAF; v_call: TRBV6-6; j_call: TRBJ1-1
cdr3_aa: ASSDGQNTGELF; v_call: TRBV5-1; j_call: TRBJ2-2
cdr3_aa: ASSLGQGYNSPLH; v_call: TRBV11-3; j_call: TRBJ1-6